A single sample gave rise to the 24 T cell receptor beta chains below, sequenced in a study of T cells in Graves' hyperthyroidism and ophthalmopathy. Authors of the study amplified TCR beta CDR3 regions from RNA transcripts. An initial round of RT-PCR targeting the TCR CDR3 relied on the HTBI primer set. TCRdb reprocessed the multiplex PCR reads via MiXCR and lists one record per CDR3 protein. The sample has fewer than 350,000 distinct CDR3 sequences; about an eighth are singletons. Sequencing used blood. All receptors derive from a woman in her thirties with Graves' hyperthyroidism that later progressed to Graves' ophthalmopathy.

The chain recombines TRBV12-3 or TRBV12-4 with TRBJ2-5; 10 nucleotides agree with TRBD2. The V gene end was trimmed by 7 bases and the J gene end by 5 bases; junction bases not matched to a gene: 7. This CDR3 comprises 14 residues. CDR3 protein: CASILAGAFETQYF. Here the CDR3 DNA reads TGTGCCAGCATCCTAGCGGGAGCTTTTGAGACCCAGTACTTC.

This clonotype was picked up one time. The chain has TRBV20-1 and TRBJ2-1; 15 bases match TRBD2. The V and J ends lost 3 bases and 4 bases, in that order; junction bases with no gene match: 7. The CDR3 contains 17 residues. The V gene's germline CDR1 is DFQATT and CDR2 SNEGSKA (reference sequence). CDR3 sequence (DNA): TGCAGTGCTAGGGGTGGACTAGCGGGAGGGTGGTACAATGAGCAGTTCTTC. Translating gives CSARGGLAGGWYNEQFF.

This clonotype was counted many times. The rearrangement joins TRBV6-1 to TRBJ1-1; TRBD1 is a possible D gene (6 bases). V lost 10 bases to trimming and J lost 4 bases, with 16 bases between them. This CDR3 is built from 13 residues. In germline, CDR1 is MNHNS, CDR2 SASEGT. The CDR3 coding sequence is TGTGCCACCGGGAGGGGGGGAGGCACTGAAGCTTTCTTT. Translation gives CATGRGGGTEAFF.

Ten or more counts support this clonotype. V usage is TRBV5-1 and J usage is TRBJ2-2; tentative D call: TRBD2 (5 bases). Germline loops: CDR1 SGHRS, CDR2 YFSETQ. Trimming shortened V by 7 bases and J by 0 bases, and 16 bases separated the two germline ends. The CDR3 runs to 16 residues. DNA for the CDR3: TGCGCCAGCCGCCGGATGGCGGGCCCGAACACCGGGGAGCTGTTTTTT. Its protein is CASRRMAGPNTGELFF.

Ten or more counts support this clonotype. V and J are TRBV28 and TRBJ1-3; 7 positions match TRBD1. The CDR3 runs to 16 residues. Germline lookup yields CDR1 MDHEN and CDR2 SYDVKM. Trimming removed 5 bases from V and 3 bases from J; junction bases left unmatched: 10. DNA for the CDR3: TGTGCCAGCAGTGGCGCGACAGGGAATCTTGGAAACACCATATATTTT. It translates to CASSGATGNLGNTIYF.

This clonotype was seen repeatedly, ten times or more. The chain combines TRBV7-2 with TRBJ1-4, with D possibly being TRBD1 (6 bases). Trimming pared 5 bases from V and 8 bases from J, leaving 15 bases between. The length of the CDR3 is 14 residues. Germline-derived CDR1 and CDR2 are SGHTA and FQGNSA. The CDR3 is CASSQGGGGEKLFF. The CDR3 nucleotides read TGTGCCAGCAGCCAAGGGGGGGGTGGAGAAAAACTGTTTTTT.

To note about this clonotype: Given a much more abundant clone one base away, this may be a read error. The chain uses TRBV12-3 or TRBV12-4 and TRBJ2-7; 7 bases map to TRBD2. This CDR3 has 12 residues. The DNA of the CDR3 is TGTGCCAGCAGTTTTCTGAGGCGGGAGCAGCACTTC. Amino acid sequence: CASSFLRREQHF.

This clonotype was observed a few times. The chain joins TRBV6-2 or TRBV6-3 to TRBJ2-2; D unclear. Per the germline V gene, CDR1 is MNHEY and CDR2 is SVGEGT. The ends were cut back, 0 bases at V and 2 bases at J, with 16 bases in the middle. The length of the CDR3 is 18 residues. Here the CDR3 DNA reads TGTGCCAGCAGTTACTCGTACCCCACGGTAGCCAACACCGGGGAGCTGTTTTTT. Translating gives CASSYSYPTVANTGELFF.

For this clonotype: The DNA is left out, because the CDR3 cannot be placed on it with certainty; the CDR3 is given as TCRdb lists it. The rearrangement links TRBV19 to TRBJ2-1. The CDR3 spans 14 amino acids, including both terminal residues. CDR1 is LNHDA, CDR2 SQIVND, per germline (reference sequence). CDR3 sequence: CASSILASYNEQFF.

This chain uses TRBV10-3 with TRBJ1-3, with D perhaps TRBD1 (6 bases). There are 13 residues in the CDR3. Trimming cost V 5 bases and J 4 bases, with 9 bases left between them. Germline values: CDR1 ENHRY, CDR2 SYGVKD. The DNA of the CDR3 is TGTGCCATCAGTTGGGACAACGGAAACACCATATATTTT. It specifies CAISWDNGNTIYF.

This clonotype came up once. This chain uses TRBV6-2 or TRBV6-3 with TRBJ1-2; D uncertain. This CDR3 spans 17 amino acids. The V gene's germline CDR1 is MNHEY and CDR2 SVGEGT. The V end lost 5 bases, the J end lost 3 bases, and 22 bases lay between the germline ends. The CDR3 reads CASSGLIVMSLDYGYTF. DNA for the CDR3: TGTGCCAGCAGTGGACTTATCGTCATGTCGCTCGACTATGGCTACACCTTC.

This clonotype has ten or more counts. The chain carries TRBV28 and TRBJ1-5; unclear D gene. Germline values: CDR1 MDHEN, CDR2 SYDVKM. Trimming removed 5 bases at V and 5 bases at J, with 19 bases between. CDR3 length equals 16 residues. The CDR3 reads CASSPTRPPLDQPQHF. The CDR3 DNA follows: TGTGCCAGCAGTCCAACCCGACCCCCCTTGGATCAGCCCCAGCATTTT.

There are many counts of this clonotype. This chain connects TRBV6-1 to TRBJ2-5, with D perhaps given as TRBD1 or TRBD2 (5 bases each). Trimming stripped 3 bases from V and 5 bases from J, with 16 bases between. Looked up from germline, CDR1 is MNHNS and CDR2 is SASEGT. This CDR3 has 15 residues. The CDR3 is CASSEGVGAGETQYF. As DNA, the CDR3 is TGTGCCAGCAGTGAGGGGGTAGGGGCCGGGGAGACCCAGTACTTC.

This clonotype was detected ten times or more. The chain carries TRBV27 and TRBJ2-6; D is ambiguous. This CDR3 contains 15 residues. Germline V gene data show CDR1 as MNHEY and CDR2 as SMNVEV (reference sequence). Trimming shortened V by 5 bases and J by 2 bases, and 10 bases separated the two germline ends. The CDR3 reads CASSLGSAGANVLTF. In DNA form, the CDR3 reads TGTGCCAGCAGTCTCGGGTCCGCTGGGGCCAACGTCCTGACTTTC.

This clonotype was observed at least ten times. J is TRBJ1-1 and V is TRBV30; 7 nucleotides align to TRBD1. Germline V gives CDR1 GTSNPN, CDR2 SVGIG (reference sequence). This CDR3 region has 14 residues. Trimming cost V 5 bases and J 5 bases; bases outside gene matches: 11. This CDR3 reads CAWGRGQGNTEAFF. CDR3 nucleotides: TGTGCCTGGGGAAGGGGGCAGGGGAATACTGAAGCTTTCTTT.

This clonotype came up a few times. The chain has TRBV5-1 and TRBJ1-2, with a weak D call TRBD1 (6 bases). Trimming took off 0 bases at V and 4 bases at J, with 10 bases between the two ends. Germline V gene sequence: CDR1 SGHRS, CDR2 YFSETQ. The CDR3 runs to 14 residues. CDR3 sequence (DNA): TGCGCCAGCAGCTTGGGGACAGCGATCTATGGCTACACCTTC. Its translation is CASSLGTAIYGYTF.

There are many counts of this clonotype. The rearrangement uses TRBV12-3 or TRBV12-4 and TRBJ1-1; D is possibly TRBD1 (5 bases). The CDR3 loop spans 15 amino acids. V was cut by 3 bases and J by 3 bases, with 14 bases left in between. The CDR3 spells CASSFNSGGDTEAFF. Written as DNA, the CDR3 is TGTGCCAGCAGTTTTAATTCGGGGGGGGACACTGAAGCTTTCTTT.

The CDR3 region is CASSQPGTGNGYTF. The DNA for the CDR3 is TGCGCCAGCAGCCAACCCGGGACAGGGAATGGCTACACCTTC. V is TRBV4-1 and J is TRBJ1-2, with 9 bases that match TRBD1. The germline CDR1 and CDR2 sequences are MGHRA and YSYEKL. CDR3 size: 14 residues. Losses at the gene ends were 2 bases for V and 6 bases for J; bases not matched to a gene: 4.

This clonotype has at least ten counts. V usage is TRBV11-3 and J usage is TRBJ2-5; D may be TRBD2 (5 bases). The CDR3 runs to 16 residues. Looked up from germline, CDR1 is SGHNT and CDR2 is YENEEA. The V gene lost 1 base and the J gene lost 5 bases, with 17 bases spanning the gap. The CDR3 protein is CASSLGTTTLGETQYF. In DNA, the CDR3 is TGTGCCAGCAGCTTAGGAACGACTACCTTGGGGGAGACCCAGTACTTC.

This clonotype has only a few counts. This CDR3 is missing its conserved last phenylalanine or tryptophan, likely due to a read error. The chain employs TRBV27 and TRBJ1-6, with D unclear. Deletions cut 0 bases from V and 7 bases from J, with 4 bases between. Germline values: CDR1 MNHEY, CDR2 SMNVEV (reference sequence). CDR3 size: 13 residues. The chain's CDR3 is CASSLSTNSPLHL. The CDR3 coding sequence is TGTGCCAGCAGTTTATCGACGAATTCACCCCTCCACCTT.

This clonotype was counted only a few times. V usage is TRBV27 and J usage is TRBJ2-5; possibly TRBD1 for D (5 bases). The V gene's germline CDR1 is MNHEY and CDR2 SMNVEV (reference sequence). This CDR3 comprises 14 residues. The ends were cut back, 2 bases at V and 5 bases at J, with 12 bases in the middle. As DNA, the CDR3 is TGTGCCAGCAGTTTAGTAGGGGCCGCGGAGACCCAGTACTTC. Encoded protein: CASSLVGAAETQYF.

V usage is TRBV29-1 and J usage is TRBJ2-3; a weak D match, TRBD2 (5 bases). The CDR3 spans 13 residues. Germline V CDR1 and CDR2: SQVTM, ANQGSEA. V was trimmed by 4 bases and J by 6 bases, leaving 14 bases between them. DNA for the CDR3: TGCAGCGTTGTAAGAGCGGCGGGCGATACGCAGTATTTT. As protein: CSVVRAAGDTQYF.

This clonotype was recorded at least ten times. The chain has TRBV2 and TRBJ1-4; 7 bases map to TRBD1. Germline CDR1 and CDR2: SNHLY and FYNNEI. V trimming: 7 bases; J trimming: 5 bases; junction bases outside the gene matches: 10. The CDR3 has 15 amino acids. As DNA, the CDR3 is TGTGCCAGCACCGAAGACGGGACAGAGAATGAAAAACTGTTTTTT. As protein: CASTEDGTENEKLFF.

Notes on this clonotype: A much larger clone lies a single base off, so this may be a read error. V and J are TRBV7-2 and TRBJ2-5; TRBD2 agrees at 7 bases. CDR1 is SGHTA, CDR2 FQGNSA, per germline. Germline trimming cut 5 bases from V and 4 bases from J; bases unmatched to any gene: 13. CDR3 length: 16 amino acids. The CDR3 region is CASSHRGSGVGETQYF. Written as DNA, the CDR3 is TGTGCCAGCAGCCATAGAGGGAGCGGGGTGGGAGAGACCCAGTACTTC.